These T cell receptor beta chains were read from a single sample in a study of T-cell memory formation after mild COVID-19. MiXCR was run by TCRdb on the 5' RACE reads, yielding one entry per CDR3 protein. The sample contains approximately 340,000 distinct CDR3 sequences, over 10% of which appear only once. The sample was PBMCs or a T cell subset sorted from them (not recorded which). These receptors all stem from a man between 18 and 29 years old who had mild COVID-19 (a few samples of this study predate the infection). Cell type and time point are not known. The CDR3 runs from the conserved cysteine through the conserved F or W. A D gene is named only where the DNA matches it firmly. Size is stated for part of the rows, as once, few or many counts, or as a class when the clone is expanded.

d_call,clone_size,v_call,j_call,cdr3_aa,cdr3_nt
-,-,TRBV12-5,TRBJ1-1,CASGLGLQLTEAFF,TGTGCTAGTGGTTTGGGGTTGCAACTCACTGAAGCTTTCTTT
-,few,TRBV6-2/TRBV6-3,TRBJ2-1,CASGLSISYNEQFF,TGTGCCAGCGGACTATCCATCTCCTACAATGAGCAGTTCTTC
-,few,TRBV7-2,TRBJ2-2,CASSLGRGTGELFF,TGTGCCAGCAGCTTGGGTCGAGGCACCGGGGAGCTGTTTTTT
-,many,TRBV20-1,TRBJ2-1,CSATFFSGLHNEQFF,TGCAGTGCCACCTTTTTCTCGGGACTTCACAATGAGCAGTTCTTC
TRBD1,-,TRBV6-2/TRBV6-3,TRBJ2-1,CASSYRTGIGNEQFF,TGTGCCAGCAGTTACAGGACAGGGATTGGCAATGAGCAGTTCTTC
-,few,TRBV2,TRBJ2-1,CASSDYRDNEQFF,TGTGCCAGCAGTGATTACAGGGACAATGAGCAGTTCTTC
-,many,TRBV7-2,TRBJ2-7,CASSLNSGEQYF,TGTGCCAGCAGCTTAAATTCGGGCGAGCAGTACTTC
-,many,TRBV7-9,TRBJ2-1,CASSPIGVLRPNEQFF,TGTGCCAGCAGCCCCATCGGGGTCCTCCGGCCCAATGAGCAGTTCTTC
-,-,TRBV12-3/TRBV12-4,TRBJ1-1,CASSPRQAPNTEAFF,TGTGCCAGCAGTCCTAGACAGGCCCCCAACACTGAAGCTTTCTTT
-,-,TRBV4-2,TRBJ2-5,CASSQGGGRETQYF,TGTGCCAGCAGCCAAGGCGGGGGCCGGGAGACCCAGTACTTC
-,few,TRBV7-2,TRBJ1-5,CASSPGRINQPQHF,TGTGCCAGCAGCCCAGGACGAATCAATCAGCCCCAGCATTTT
-,many,TRBV20-1,TRBJ1-5,CSARGGDQPQHF,TGCAGTGCTAGGGGGGGGGATCAGCCCCAGCATTTT
TRBD2,-,TRBV20-1,TRBJ2-7,CSARDRASGGHPYEQYF,TGCAGTGCTAGAGATCGGGCTAGCGGGGGACACCCCTACGAGCAGTACTTC
-,few,TRBV6-5,TRBJ2-1,CASRVQGRDNEQFF,TGTGCCAGCAGGGTCCAGGGAAGGGACAATGAGCAGTTCTTC
TRBD2,-,TRBV10-3,TRBJ2-5,CAAAKAGAIGQETQYF,TGTGCCGCCGCGAAAGCGGGGGCAATCGGCCAAGAGACCCAGTACTTC
TRBD1,few,TRBV7-9,TRBJ2-7,CASSFWDRDYEQYF,TGTGCCAGCAGCTTTTGGGACAGGGACTACGAGCAGTACTTC
-,-,TRBV3-1,TRBJ2-2,CASSQSVLGELFF,TGTGCCAGCAGCCAAAGCGTTCTCGGGGAGCTGTTTTTT
-,few,TRBV5-1,TRBJ2-1,CASSTDRIELNEQFF,TGCGCCAGCAGCACTGACAGGATTGAACTCAATGAGCAGTTCTTC
-,few,TRBV3-1,TRBJ2-7,CASSLSYGASYEQYF,TGTGCCAGCAGCCTATCCTACGGGGCCTCCTACGAGCAGTACTTC
-,-,TRBV5-1,TRBJ2-7,CASSIHEQYF,TGCGCCAGCAGCATCCACGAGCAGTACTTC
-,few,TRBV7-3,TRBJ1-4,CASSFAGTTNEKLFF,TGTGCCAGCAGCTTCGCAGGGACAACTAATGAAAAACTGTTTTTT
TRBD1,-,TRBV6-5,TRBJ2-5,CASSFHGQGAWETQYF,TGTGCCAGCAGTTTCCACGGACAGGGGGCATGGGAGACCCAGTACTTC
TRBD1,few,TRBV12-3/TRBV12-4,TRBJ1-1,CASSFQGQGYVAFF,TGTGCCAGCAGTTTTCAGGGACAGGGGTATGTAGCTTTCTTT
-,-,TRBV7-2,TRBJ2-2,CASSLALDLAGELFF,TGTGCCAGCAGCTTAGCCCTAGATCTCGCCGGGGAGCTGTTTTTT
-,few,TRBV5-1,TRBJ2-3,CASSLLANGPDTQYF,TGCGCCAGCAGCTTGTTGGCCAACGGGCCAGATACGCAGTATTTT
-,-,TRBV10-3,TRBJ1-5,CATTPGPNQPQHF,TGTGCCACAACACCGGGACCCAATCAGCCCCAGCATTTT
-,-,TRBV12-3/TRBV12-4,TRBJ1-1,CASRIVGGEAFF,TGTGCCAGCAGAATAGTGGGGGGTGAAGCTTTCTTT
TRBD2,few,TRBV6-2/TRBV6-3,TRBJ2-1,CASSYGLVAGKLYNEQFF,TGTGCCAGCAGTTACGGTTTGGTAGCGGGGAAACTTTACAATGAGCAGTTCTTC
-,few,TRBV5-1,TRBJ2-2,CATRDLTGELFF,TGCGCCACCAGAGATTTGACCGGGGAGCTGTTTTTT
-,many,TRBV7-6,TRBJ1-5,CASSLGGNSNQPQHF,TGTGCCAGCAGCTTAGGGGGTAATAGCAATCAGCCCCAGCATTTT
TRBD2,-,TRBV20-1,TRBJ2-3,CSARSRTSQTDTQYF,TGCAGTGCTAGATCCCGGACTAGCCAAACAGATACGCAGTATTTT
TRBD2,-,TRBV7-2,TRBJ2-3,CASSLNSPWASGGGSTDTQYF,TGTGCCAGCAGCTTAAACTCGCCTTGGGCTAGCGGGGGGGGTAGCACAGATACGCAGTATTTT
-,few,TRBV30,TRBJ2-7,CAWSIQRPYEQYF,TGTGCCTGGAGTATACAGCGCCCCTACGAGCAGTACTTC
-,-,TRBV7-2,TRBJ1-1,CASAGAIGTEAFF,TGTGCCAGCGCGGGGGCGATTGGAACTGAAGCTTTCTTT
-,-,TRBV12-3/TRBV12-4,TRBJ1-5,CASSFLQGPQHF,TGTGCCAGCAGTTTCTTACAGGGACCTCAGCATTTT
TRBD1,few,TRBV20-1,TRBJ2-1,CSARASDRGRIGEQFF,TGCAGTGCTAGAGCGTCCGACAGGGGACGAATAGGAGAGCAGTTCTTC
-,many,TRBV5-1,TRBJ2-2,CASRGQNTGELFF,TGCGCCAGCAGGGGACAGAACACCGGGGAGCTGTTTTTT
-,-,TRBV6-1,TRBJ1-4,CASKKWGYNEKLFF,TGTGCCAGCAAAAAATGGGGTTATAATGAAAAACTGTTTTTT
TRBD1,few,TRBV7-2,TRBJ1-6,CASSQTGTGSGYNSPLHF,TGTGCCAGCAGCCAGACCGGGACAGGGTCCGGTTATAATTCACCCCTCCACTTT
-,few,TRBV2,TRBJ2-2,CASSDPQRTGELFF,TGTGCCAGCAGTGACCCACAACGGACCGGGGAGCTGTTTTTT
TRBD1,few,TRBV29-1,TRBJ2-3,CSVGGTGTGSTDTQYF,TGCAGCGTTGGGGGGACAGGAACGGGGAGCACAGATACGCAGTATTTT
TRBD2,few,TRBV2,TRBJ2-3,CASSAPIPAGGHGDTQYF,TGTGCCAGCAGTGCCCCTATCCCAGCGGGGGGGCATGGAGATACGCAGTATTTT
-,few,TRBV6-6,TRBJ2-7,CATARRRNEQYF,TGTGCCACAGCCCGGCGAAGAAACGAGCAGTACTTC
-,many,TRBV4-2,TRBJ2-3,CASSQDRGEQYF,TGTGCCAGCAGCCAAGATCGGGGAGAGCAGTATTTT
TRBD2,many,TRBV20-1,TRBJ2-3,CSAGRGDSGGGTDTQYF,TGCAGTGCTGGAAGGGGAGATAGCGGGGGAGGCACAGATACGCAGTATTTT
-,-,TRBV12-5,TRBJ2-3,CASGLSTGRLTDTQYF,TGTGCTAGTGGTTTGAGCACAGGGCGCCTCACAGATACGCAGTATTTT
TRBD1,-,TRBV25-1,TRBJ2-5,CASGQGKTQYF,TGTGCCAGCGGACAGGGAAAGACCCAGTACTTC
-,many,TRBV7-2,TRBJ2-5,CASRLTGEETQYF,TGTGCCAGCAGGTTAACAGGAGAAGAGACCCAGTACTTC
TRBD1,-,TRBV5-4,TRBJ1-2,CASSLGQGVFGYTF,TGTGCCAGCAGCTTAGGCCAGGGGGTTTTCGGCTACACCTTC
-,few,TRBV5-1,TRBJ2-2,CASSTISGDAGELFF,TGCGCCAGCAGCACTATCTCAGGTGACGCCGGGGAGCTGTTTTTT
-,-,TRBV6-5,TRBJ1-6,CASSSSLQQGTVSPLHF,TGTGCCAGCAGCTCTAGCCTCCAACAGGGAACGGTCTCACCCCTCCACTTT
TRBD1,many,TRBV5-1,TRBJ2-5,CASLSGTGEETQYF,TGCGCCAGCTTATCCGGGACAGGGGAAGAGACCCAGTACTTC
-,few,TRBV19,TRBJ1-2,CASSELTDYGYTF,TGTGCCAGTAGTGAACTTACAGACTATGGCTACACCTTC
-,few,TRBV12-3/TRBV12-4,TRBJ2-4,CASSLSENIQYF,TGTGCCAGCAGTTTATCTGAAAACATTCAGTACTTC
-,-,TRBV7-3,TRBJ2-2,CASSLSWTGELFF,TGTGCCAGCAGCTTATCGTGGACCGGGGAGCTGTTTTTT
-,few,TRBV18,TRBJ1-1,CASSGLGRGNTEAFF,TGTGCCAGCTCCGGCTTGGGCAGAGGGAACACTGAAGCTTTCTTT
TRBD1,many,TRBV10-3,TRBJ2-7,CAIRNPGGGYEQYF,TGTGCCATCAGGAACCCAGGGGGCGGCTACGAGCAGTACTTC
-,few,TRBV4-2,TRBJ2-5,CASSQDLRVGETQYF,TGTGCCAGCAGCCAGGACCTGAGGGTGGGAGAGACCCAGTACTTC
TRBD2,few,TRBV29-1,TRBJ2-5,CSVVLAGGGETQYF,TGCAGCGTTGTCCTAGCGGGGGGCGGGGAGACCCAGTACTTC
-,-,TRBV28,TRBJ1-1,CASRRDLSVDTEAFF,TGTGCCAGCCGCAGGGATCTCTCCGTTGACACTGAAGCTTTCTTT